The 10 T cell receptor beta chains in this list originate from one sample, sequenced in a study of T-cell reconstitution after alpha-beta-depleted transplantation in children. TCRbeta library construction was performed incorporating unique molecular identifiers. TCRdb passed the PCR reads through MiXCR, listing each CDR3 protein once. Among around 450,000 distinct CDR3 sequences listed, about 45% were seen once. This specimen consisted of PBMCs, obtained before TCRalphabeta/CD19-depleted stem cell transplant. The receptors come from a girl aged 2 to 9 with aplastic anemia, due to receive a stem cell transplant.

J is TRBJ2-7 and V is TRBV29-1; 7 bases align to TRBD1. With 5 bases clipped from V and 1 base from J, the junction kept 5 bases outside the gene matches. This CDR3 comprises 13 residues. Per the germline V gene, CDR1 is SQVTM and CDR2 is ANQGSEA. CDR3 sequence (DNA): TGCAGCGTTACGAACAGGGGATCCTACGAGCAGTACTTC. This gives the protein CSVTNRGSYEQYF.

The chain uses TRBV29-1 and TRBJ2-2, with 10 bases aligning to TRBD2. V lost 5 bases and J lost 6; bases outside the gene matches: 9. Germline V gene lookup returns CDR1 SQVTM and CDR2 ANQGSEA. This CDR3 contains 15 residues. CDR3 in amino acids: CSVLAGGYSAGELFF. The CDR3, as DNA: TGCAGCGTTTTAGCGGGAGGCTATAGTGCCGGGGAGCTGTTTTTT.

This sequence joins TRBV7-2 and TRBJ2-3; no clear D. The V gene lost 1 base and the J gene lost 7 bases, with 15 bases spanning the gap. CDR3 length: 15 amino acids. The germline V gene encodes CDR1 SGHTA and CDR2 FQGNSA. The CDR3 here is CASSLEPSLRNTQYF. For the CDR3, the DNA is TGTGCCAGCAGCTTAGAACCGAGTTTGAGAAATACGCAGTATTTT.

This clonotype was observed a few times. This chain uses TRBV20-1 with TRBJ1-5; possibly TRBD1 for D (5 bases). Germline-derived CDR1 and CDR2 are DFQATT and SNEGSKA (reference sequence). Trimming cost V 3 bases and J 4 bases, with 16 bases left between them. There are 15 residues in the CDR3. The CDR3 DNA reads TGCAGTGCTAGGTCCAAGGGGATTTGGAATCAGCCCCAGCATTTT. Translated: CSARSKGIWNQPQHF.

This clonotype was observed a few times. This chain connects TRBV20-1 to TRBJ1-2, with D hard to call. Germline loops: CDR1 DFQATT, CDR2 SNEGSKA (reference sequence). This CDR3 region has 12 residues. The V end was cut by 6 bases, the J end by 6 bases, with 14 bases between. CDR3 amino acids: CSAEGTSHGYTF. As DNA, the CDR3 is TGCAGTGCAGAAGGAACATCACATGGCTACACCTTC.

The V and J genes are TRBV20-1 and TRBJ2-5, with 11 bases identical to TRBD2. The CDR3 covers 14 residues. V dropped 5 bases and J dropped 4; count of bases not matched to a gene: 6. Germline CDR1 is DFQATT and CDR2 is SNEGSKA (reference sequence). CDR3 DNA sequence: TGCAGTGCTTATAGCGGGGGGGCCTCAGAGACCCAGTACTTC. Translation gives CSAYSGGASETQYF.

Worth noting for this clonotype: The junction does not match germline at one end; this may be a read error. The gene calls are TRBV24-1 and TRBJ2-5; TRBD2 matches at 10 bases. In germline, CDR1 is KGHDR, CDR2 SFDVKD. The length of the CDR3 is 16 residues. The CDR3 protein is CATSDLRTSGEESQYF. For the CDR3, the DNA is TGTGCCACCAGTGATTTGCGGACTAGCGGAGAAGAGTCCCAGTACTTC.

This clonotype was picked up a small number of times. The chain employs TRBV20-1 and TRBJ2-1; no clear D. The germline V gene has CDR1 DFQATT and CDR2 SNEGSKA (reference sequence). The CDR3 totals 11 residues. V lost 0 bases and J lost 12, with 9 bases in between. The CDR3 DNA follows: TGCAGTGCTAGAGATCCCCCCTTGCAGTTCTTC. Translated: CSARDPPLQFF.

This chain connects TRBV27 to TRBJ2-1; TRBD1 matches at 7 bases. In germline, CDR1 is MNHEY, CDR2 SMNVEV (reference sequence). With V trimmed by 2 bases and J by 4 bases, 2 bases remained unmatched. The CDR3 is made up of 14 amino acids. This chain's CDR3 is CASSLLGQYNEQFF. CDR3 in DNA: TGTGCCAGCAGTTTACTGGGACAGTACAATGAGCAGTTCTTC.

The sample holds a few counts of this clonotype. A read error may be the cause here, since a much bigger clone is one base away. V usage is TRBV7-3 and J usage is TRBJ2-6; no reliable D call. The germline V gene has CDR1 SGHTA and CDR2 FQGTGA. V was trimmed by 7 bases and J by 0 bases, leaving 1 base between them. The CDR3 covers 12 residues. This CDR3 reads CASNSGANVLTF. Here the CDR3 DNA reads TGTGCCAGCAACTCTGGGGCCAACGTCCTGACTTTC.